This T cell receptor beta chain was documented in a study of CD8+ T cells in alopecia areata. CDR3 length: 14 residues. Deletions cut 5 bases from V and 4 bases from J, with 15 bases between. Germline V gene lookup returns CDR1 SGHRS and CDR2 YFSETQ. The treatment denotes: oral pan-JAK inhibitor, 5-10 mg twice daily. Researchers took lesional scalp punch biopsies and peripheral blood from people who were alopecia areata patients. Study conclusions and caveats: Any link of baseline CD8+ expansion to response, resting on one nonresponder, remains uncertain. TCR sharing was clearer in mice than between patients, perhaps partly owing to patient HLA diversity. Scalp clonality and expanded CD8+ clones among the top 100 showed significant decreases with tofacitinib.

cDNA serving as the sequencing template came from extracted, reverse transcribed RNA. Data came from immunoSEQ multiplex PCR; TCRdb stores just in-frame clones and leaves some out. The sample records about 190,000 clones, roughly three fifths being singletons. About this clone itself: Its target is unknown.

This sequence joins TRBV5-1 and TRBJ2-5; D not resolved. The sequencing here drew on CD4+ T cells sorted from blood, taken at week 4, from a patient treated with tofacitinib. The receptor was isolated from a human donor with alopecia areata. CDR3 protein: CASRPTGPRETQYF. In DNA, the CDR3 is TGCGCCAGCAGACCAACCGGGCCGAGAGAGACCCAGTACTTC.